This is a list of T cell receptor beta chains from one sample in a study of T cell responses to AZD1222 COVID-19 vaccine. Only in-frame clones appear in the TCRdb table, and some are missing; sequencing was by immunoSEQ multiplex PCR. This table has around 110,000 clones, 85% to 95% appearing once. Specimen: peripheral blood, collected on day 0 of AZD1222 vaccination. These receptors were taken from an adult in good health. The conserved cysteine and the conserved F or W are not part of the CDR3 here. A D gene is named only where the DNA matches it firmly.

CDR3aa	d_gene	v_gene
ASSYTRNTEAF	.	TRBV27
ASSLPGTVEETQY	.	TRBV7-9
APPDLGEGQPQH	.	TRBV11-3
ASSLEQVWRTVGQETQY	.	TRBV5-6
ASSLGGANTGELF	.	TRBV5-1
ASSPIDRGNQPQH	TRBD1	TRBV19
ASSLVLAGVNTEAF	.	TRBV7-8
ASRPGQGHGNTIY	TRBD1	TRBV6-5
ASSKGLAGSYEQY	TRBD2	TRBV4-2
ASSLAPLAPGYGYT	.	TRBV7-9